Below are 30 T cell receptor beta chains sequenced from a single sample in a study of T cells in Graves' hyperthyroidism and ophthalmopathy. Authors of the study amplified TCR beta CDR3 regions from RNA transcripts. Carried out on the TCR CDR3, a first-round RT-PCR used the HTBI primer set. MiXCR, run by TCRdb on the multiplex PCR reads, gives a single entry per CDR3 protein. The data show hundreds of thousands of distinct CDR3 sequences, around 22% seen once. The sequencing sample was made of blood. These receptors originate from a woman in her 30s with Graves' ophthalmopathy.

This clonotype was counted at least ten times. The chain recombines TRBV2 with TRBJ1-2, with TRBD1 as a possible D gene (5 bases). Trimming removed 0 bases at V and 4 bases at J, with 12 bases between. This CDR3 has 15 amino acids. The germline V gene encodes CDR1 SNHLY and CDR2 FYNNEI. Written as DNA, the CDR3 is TGTGCCAGCAGTGAAGCGCACGGGGCGCGCTATGGCTACACCTTC. Translation: CASSEAHGARYGYTF.

This clonotype was recorded once. The chain uses TRBV7-2 and TRBJ2-7; possibly TRBD1 or TRBD2 for D (7 bases each). The germline gives CDR1 SGHTA, CDR2 FQGNSA. The length of the CDR3 is 10 residues. CDR3 sequence (DNA): TGTGCAGCAGGGGGGGACGAGCAGTACTTC. The encoded protein is CAAGGDEQYF.

This clonotype was seen only a few times. CDR3 bases: TGTGCCACCAGTGCTGGAGGGCGCCAGCCCCAGCATTTT. This gives the protein CATSAGGRQPQHF. V and J are TRBV24-1 and TRBJ1-5; D remains ambiguous. V was shortened by 5 bases and J by 7 bases, with 11 bases between the two germline ends. In germline, CDR1 is KGHDR, CDR2 SFDVKD. The CDR3 is 13 amino acids.

J is TRBJ1-1 and V is TRBV6-5, with 10 bases that match TRBD1. V lost 4 bases to trimming and J lost 4 bases; unmatched junction nucleotides: 6. Germline CDR1 and CDR2: MNHEY and SVGAGI. The CDR3 is 15 amino acids. The CDR3 protein is CASSWRQGATTEAFF. The CDR3 bases are TGTGCCAGCAGTTGGAGACAGGGGGCGACCACTGAAGCTTTCTTT.

The V and J genes are TRBV28 and TRBJ1-2; 10 bases map to TRBD1. The CDR3 sequence is 15 residues long. Looked up from germline, CDR1 is MDHEN and CDR2 is SYDVKM. With V trimmed by 8 bases and J by 1 base, 7 bases remained unmatched. The CDR3: CASEDRGVFNYGYTF. In DNA form, the CDR3 reads TGTGCCAGCGAGGACAGGGGGGTTTTTAACTATGGCTACACCTTC.

Concerning this clonotype itself: The germline gene is not matched at one end of the junction; a read error may be the cause. Here the CDR3 reads CACSQDQNQPQHF. The CDR3 bases are TGTGCCTGCAGCCAAGATCAAAATCAGCCCCAGCATTTT. The genes are TRBV12-3 or TRBV12-4 and TRBJ1-5; D unclear. This CDR3 has 13 residues.

This clonotype came up many times. J is TRBJ2-5 and V is TRBV6-2 or TRBV6-3; D is unclear. The V and J ends lost 10 bases and 3 bases respectively, with 18 bases between them. The CDR3 totals 14 residues. Germline-derived CDR1 and CDR2 are MNHEY and SVGEGT. Here the CDR3 DNA reads TGTGCCACCCCCTTTGATGGCCGAGAAGAGACCCAGTACTTC. It yields the protein CATPFDGREETQYF.

This rearrangement joins TRBV5-1 to TRBJ2-7; 12 bases map to TRBD2. Germline values: CDR1 SGHRS, CDR2 YFSETQ. The CDR3 loop spans 15 amino acids. Trimming at V came to 3 bases and at J to 6 bases, leaving 7 bases not matched to a gene. The CDR3 DNA follows: TGCGCCAGCAGCTCCAAACTAGCGGGGGGCGGCGAGCAGTACTTC. Translated: CASSSKLAGGGEQYF.

The chain has TRBV6-5 and TRBJ1-1; possible D gene TRBD1, 5 bases. Trimming removed 0 bases at V and 10 bases at J, with 12 bases between. Germline V CDR1 and CDR2: MNHEY, SVGAGI. The CDR3 is made up of 13 amino acids. CDR3 nucleotide sequence: TGTGCCAGCAGTTACTCTGGGGGTCCTGGAGCTTTCTTT. Translated, it gives CASSYSGGPGAFF.

This clonotype was observed at least ten times. The CDR3 is CASSAKPTKPRTEAFF. The DNA for the CDR3 is TGTGCCAGCAGCGCTAAACCGACGAAACCGCGGACTGAAGCTTTCTTT. The chain is built from TRBV6-1 and TRBJ1-1; D uncertain. The CDR3 contains 16 residues. Germline V gene lookup returns CDR1 MNHNS and CDR2 SASEGT. Trimming took off 6 bases at V and 5 bases at J, with 22 bases between the two ends.

The rearrangement joins TRBV27 to TRBJ1-2; D might be TRBD1 (5 bases). Trimming shortened V by 0 bases and J by 2 bases, and 7 bases separated the two germline ends. The CDR3 runs to 14 residues. Germline lookup yields CDR1 MNHEY and CDR2 SMNVEV (reference sequence). CDR3 residues: CASSLSGTNYGYTF. CDR3 bases: TGTGCCAGCAGTTTATCGGGGACCAACTATGGCTACACCTTC.

This clonotype was seen repeatedly, ten times or more. The chain carries TRBV9 and TRBJ2-5, with 8 positions matching TRBD1. CDR3 length: 19 amino acids. The germline V gene has CDR1 SGDLS and CDR2 YYNGEE. The J segment lost 2 bases and the V segment lost 4 bases, leaving 19 bases of the junction unmatched. CDR3 in DNA: TGTGCCAGCAGCACACCAGGGGGCAGCCGGGCGGGGTCACAAGAGACCCAGTACTTC. It specifies CASSTPGGSRAGSQETQYF. Supplemented by reference TRBV9 and TRBJ2-5, the full variable domain reads DSGVTQTPKHLITATGQRVTLRCSPRSGDLSVYWYQQSLDQGLQFLIQYYNGEERAKGNILERFSAQQFPDLHSELNLSSLELGDSALYFCASSTPGGSRAGSQETQYFGPGTRLLVL.

This clonotype was detected many times. The chain couples TRBV19 to TRBJ2-7; TRBD2 matches 11 bases. Germline-derived CDR1 and CDR2 are LNHDA and SQIVND (reference sequence). The CDR3 covers 15 residues. Trimming took 4 bases from V and 5 from J; bases not matched to a gene: 7. The CDR3 sequence: CASSTQGLAADEQYF. Here the CDR3 DNA reads TGTGCCAGTAGTACCCAGGGACTAGCGGCGGACGAGCAGTACTTC. Together with reference TRBV19 and TRBJ2-7, the CDR3 gives the full variable domain: DGGITQSPKYLFRKEGQNVTLSCEQNLNHDAMYWYRQDPGQGLRLIYYSQIVNDFQKGDIAEGYSVSREKKESFPLTVTSAQKNPTAFYLCASSTQGLAADEQYFGPGTRLTVT.

The chain combines TRBV12-3 or TRBV12-4 with TRBJ1-5, with D hard to call. The CDR3 is 15 amino acids. Trimming removed 3 bases from V and 5 bases from J, with 14 bases in between. CDR3 loop: CASSLAGQPHQPQHF. As DNA, the CDR3 is TGTGCCAGCAGTTTGGCTGGTCAGCCCCATCAGCCCCAGCATTTT.

This clonotype has at least ten counts. V usage is TRBV15 and J usage is TRBJ1-6, with a weak D call TRBD1 (5 bases). Between the trimmed V and J ends, which lost 8 bases and 6 bases, there was a span of 26 bases. The CDR3 runs 18 residues. Germline values: CDR1 LNHNV, CDR2 YYDKDF (reference sequence). The DNA for the CDR3 is TGTGCCACCCGAGCCCTGGGGCGGCAGGGCTCTTTTAATTCACCCCTCCACTTT. Its protein product is CATRALGRQGSFNSPLHF.

This clonotype was recorded at least ten times. At one of its ends the junction is not consistent with the germline gene, which may arise from a read error. This chain connects TRBV7-9 to TRBJ1-3; no reliable D call. CDR1 is SEHNR and CDR2 is FQNEAQ in the germline V gene (reference sequence). The CDR3 is 13 amino acids. CDR3 loop: CASSPRSGSTIYF. The CDR3 nucleotides are TGTGCCAGCAGCCCCCGCTCTGGAAGCACCATATATTTT.

This clonotype showed up just a few times. The V and J genes are TRBV6-1 and TRBJ2-5; no clear D. CDR1 and CDR2 from the germline V gene are MNHNS and SASEGT. CDR3 length: 14 residues. Trimming stripped 6 bases from V and 3 bases from J, with 14 bases between. The CDR3 spells CASSSHGPKETQYF. The DNA of the CDR3 is TGTGCCAGCAGCTCCCATGGGCCTAAAGAGACCCAGTACTTC.

V and J are TRBV12-3 or TRBV12-4 and TRBJ1-2; D uncertain. Trimming took off 6 bases at V and 3 bases at J, with 11 bases between the two ends. The CDR3 totals 13 residues. The CDR3 spells CASSATGYYGYTF. In nucleotides, the CDR3 is TGTGCCAGCAGCGCAACGGGGTACTATGGCTACACCTTC.

This clonotype was seen a few times. This rearrangement joins TRBV29-1 to TRBJ1-1; D is undetermined. Germline CDR1 is SQVTM and CDR2 is ANQGSEA. V gave up 7 bases and J gave up 0 bases, with 12 bases separating them. The CDR3 loop spans 13 amino acids. CDR3 sequence reads: CSAREGLNTEAFF. DNA of the CDR3: TGCAGCGCGAGGGAGGGCCTGAACACTGAAGCTTTCTTT.

The gene calls are TRBV6-2 or TRBV6-3 and TRBJ1-2; 9 bases agree with TRBD1. The length of the CDR3 is 16 residues. From germline, CDR1 is MNHEY and CDR2 SVGEGT. Unmatched junction bases numbered 12, after V lost 6 bases and J lost 4 bases. The CDR3 loop is CASSTRQGETLYGYTF. The CDR3 nucleotides read TGTGCCAGCAGCACCCGACAGGGGGAGACTCTCTATGGCTACACCTTC.

The J gene is TRBJ2-2, the V gene TRBV20-1; maybe TRBD2 (6 bases). CDR3 size: 15 residues. Trimming cost V 4 bases and J 3 bases, with 15 bases left between them. The germline V gene has CDR1 DFQATT and CDR2 SNEGSKA (reference sequence). The CDR3: CSAKTSLKDTGELFF. DNA of the CDR3: TGCAGTGCTAAAACTAGCCTTAAGGACACCGGGGAGCTGTTTTTT.

This rearrangement joins TRBV7-2 to TRBJ1-2, with D perhaps matching TRBD1 (5 bases). The CDR3 extends over 14 amino acids. Germline CDR1 and CDR2: SGHTA and FQGNSA. Trimming removed 5 bases from V and 4 bases from J, with 14 bases in between. The CDR3 sequence: CASSDGPGIYGYTF. DNA of the CDR3: TGTGCCAGCAGCGACGGCCCAGGGATCTATGGCTACACCTTC.

The chain couples TRBV20-1 to TRBJ2-7; 9 bases are a match to TRBD1. The CDR3 consists of 12 residues. Germline trimming cut 5 bases from V and 4 bases from J; bases unmatched to any gene: 3. In germline, CDR1 is DFQATT, CDR2 SNEGSKA (reference sequence). For the CDR3, the DNA is TGCAGTGCTGGAGGACAGGGGTACGAGCAGTACTTC. Protein: CSAGGQGYEQYF.

This clonotype was counted ten times or more. The V call is TRBV7-3, the J call TRBJ1-2; the D gene is possibly TRBD1 (6 bases). The germline V and J ends were trimmed by 2 bases and 6 bases, with 22 bases remaining between them. The CDR3 loop spans 17 amino acids. Germline loops: CDR1 SGHTA, CDR2 FQGTGA. The CDR3 DNA is TGTGCCAGCAGCTTAGGAATAGGGGGGCCAAGAGATAATGGCTACACCTTC. Its protein product is CASSLGIGGPRDNGYTF.

This clonotype came up many times. V usage is TRBV6-5 and J usage is TRBJ2-7; D unresolved. The CDR3 is made up of 11 amino acids. From germline, CDR1 is MNHEY and CDR2 SVGAGI. V lost 2 bases and J 7 bases, leaving 6 bases between the germline ends. For the CDR3, the DNA is TGTGCCAGCAGTTACATTGGAGAGCAGTACTTC. This encodes CASSYIGEQYF.

With regard to this clonotype: This clone may be a read error of a much larger clone one base away. No conserved phenylalanine or tryptophan is present at the end of the CDR3, so a read error is the likely explanation. CDR3 sequence (DNA): TGCGCCAGCAGCTGGACAGGAGCCCAAGAGACCCAGTACGTC. It yields the protein CASSWTGAQETQYV. The chain joins TRBV5-1 to TRBJ2-5, with 7 nucleotides matching TRBD1. Germline lookup yields CDR1 SGHRS and CDR2 YFSETQ. The CDR3 has 14 residues. V shed 3 bases and J 1 base; nucleotides not matched to a gene: 3.

This clonotype was seen a few times. CDR3 nucleotides: TGTGCTAGTGGTTTGACGGGGGAGACCCAGTACTTC. The encoded protein is CASGLTGETQYF. The rearrangement links TRBV12-5 to TRBJ2-5; a weak D match, TRBD2 (5 bases). Trimming removed 2 bases at V and 5 bases at J, with 6 bases between. The CDR3 runs to 12 residues. In germline, CDR1 is LGHNT, CDR2 FRNRAP.

The J gene is TRBJ1-1, the V gene TRBV12-3 or TRBV12-4, with 8 bases fitting TRBD1. The V and J ends lost 6 bases and 4 bases, in that order; junction bases with no gene match: 13. This CDR3 has 16 residues. DNA of the CDR3: TGTGCCAGCAGGAAAACGGGACAGGCGGTAGGCACTGAAGCTTTCTTT. This codes for CASRKTGQAVGTEAFF.

This clonotype was detected only a few times. The chain is built from TRBV5-1 and TRBJ2-7; D unresolved. The ends were cut back, 4 bases at V and 6 bases at J, with 14 bases in the middle. The CDR3 contains 13 residues. CDR1 is SGHRS and CDR2 is YFSETQ in the germline V gene. As DNA, the CDR3 is TGCGCCAGCAGCACCGGATATGGCCTCGAGCAGTACTTC. Translated, it gives CASSTGYGLEQYF.

This clonotype is a singleton in its sample. The chain couples TRBV7-2 to TRBJ2-7; D gene uncertain. This CDR3 has 13 residues. V was trimmed by 3 bases and J by 1 base, leaving 7 bases between them. The germline gives CDR1 SGHTA, CDR2 FQGNSA. CDR3 in DNA: TGTGCCAGCAGCTTGCAGAGGTCCTACGAGCAGTACTTC. Translation: CASSLQRSYEQYF.